The clone carrying this T cell receptor (beta chain) was seen at least ten times. There are 15 residues in the CDR3. V was clipped by 0 bases and J by 5 bases, with 14 bases between them. The germline V gene has CDR1 WSHSY and CDR2 SAAADI. The data were taken from a study of early T cells in non-severe SARS-CoV-2 infection. Separate cDNA molecules each had unique molecular identifiers attached to them. In TCRdb, the 5' RACE reads were re-called with MiXCR into one record per CDR3 protein. The data contain under 90,000 distinct CDR3 sequences, 11% to 15% of them seen just once; the ten biggest clones take up 5% to 7%.

The rearrangement uses TRBV10-2 and TRBJ2-7; TRBD1 is a possible D gene (6 bases). The sequence derives from an adult who was a healthcare worker with PCR-confirmed SARS-CoV-2 infection or an uninfected control (not recorded which). The sequenced sample was whole blood. CDR3 coding DNA: TGCGCCAGCAGTGAGTCGACAGGCCTCTGGAACGAGCAGTACTTC. This gives the protein CASSESTGLWNEQYF.